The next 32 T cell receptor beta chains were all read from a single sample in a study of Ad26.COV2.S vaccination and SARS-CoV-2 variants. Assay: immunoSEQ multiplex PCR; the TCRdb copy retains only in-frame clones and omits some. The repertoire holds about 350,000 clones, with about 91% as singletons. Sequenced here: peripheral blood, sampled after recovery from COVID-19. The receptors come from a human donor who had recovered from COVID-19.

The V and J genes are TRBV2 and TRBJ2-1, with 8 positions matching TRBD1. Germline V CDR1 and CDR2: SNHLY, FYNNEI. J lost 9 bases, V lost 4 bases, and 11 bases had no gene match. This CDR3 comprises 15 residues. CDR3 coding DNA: TGTGCCAGCAGTGGGACAGGGACGCCTTACGCTGAGCAGTTCTTC. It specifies CASSGTGTPYAEQFF.

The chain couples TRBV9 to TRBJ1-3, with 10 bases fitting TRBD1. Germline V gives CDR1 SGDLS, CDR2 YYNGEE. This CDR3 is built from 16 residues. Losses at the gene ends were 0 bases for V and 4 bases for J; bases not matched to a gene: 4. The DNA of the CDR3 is TGTGCCAGCAGCGTAGCTGTGGGACAGGGGGGAAACACCATATATTTT. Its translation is CASSVAVGQGGNTIYF. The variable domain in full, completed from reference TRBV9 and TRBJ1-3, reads DSGVTQTPKHLITATGQRVTLRCSPRSGDLSVYWYQQSLDQGLQFLIQYYNGEERAKGNILERFSAQQFPDLHSELNLSSLELGDSALYFCASSVAVGQGGNTIYFGEGSWLTVV.

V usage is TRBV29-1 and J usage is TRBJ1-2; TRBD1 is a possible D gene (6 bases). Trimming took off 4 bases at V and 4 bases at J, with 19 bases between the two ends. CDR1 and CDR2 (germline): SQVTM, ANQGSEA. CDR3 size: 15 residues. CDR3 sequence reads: CSVAYRLDRFYGYTF. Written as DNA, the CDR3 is TGCAGCGTTGCATACCGTTTGGACAGATTCTATGGCTACACCTTC.

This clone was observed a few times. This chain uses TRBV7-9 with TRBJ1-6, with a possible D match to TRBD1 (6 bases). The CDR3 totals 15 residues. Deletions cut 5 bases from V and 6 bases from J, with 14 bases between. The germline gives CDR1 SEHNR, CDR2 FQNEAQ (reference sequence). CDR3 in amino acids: CASSPNRVSNSPLHF. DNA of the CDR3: TGTGCCAGCAGCCCAAACAGGGTCAGTAATTCACCCCTCCACTTT.

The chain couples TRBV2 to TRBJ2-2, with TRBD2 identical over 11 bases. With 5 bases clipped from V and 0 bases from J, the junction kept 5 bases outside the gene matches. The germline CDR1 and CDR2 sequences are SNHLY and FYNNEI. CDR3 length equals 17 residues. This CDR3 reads CASSITSGGANTGELFF. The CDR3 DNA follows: TGTGCCAGCAGTATCACTAGCGGGGGTGCGAACACCGGGGAGCTGTTTTTT.

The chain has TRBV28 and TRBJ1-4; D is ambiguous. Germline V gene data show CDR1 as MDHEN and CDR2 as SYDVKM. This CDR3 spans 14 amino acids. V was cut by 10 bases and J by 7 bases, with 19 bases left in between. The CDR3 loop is CATRERGLSEKLFF. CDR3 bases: TGTGCCACCCGAGAGCGAGGGCTAAGTGAAAAACTGTTTTTT.

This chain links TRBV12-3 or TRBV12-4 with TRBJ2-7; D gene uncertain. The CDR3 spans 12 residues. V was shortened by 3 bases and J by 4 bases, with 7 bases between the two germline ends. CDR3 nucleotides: TGTGCCAGCAGTTTTAAGGGATACGAGCAGTACTTC. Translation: CASSFKGYEQYF.

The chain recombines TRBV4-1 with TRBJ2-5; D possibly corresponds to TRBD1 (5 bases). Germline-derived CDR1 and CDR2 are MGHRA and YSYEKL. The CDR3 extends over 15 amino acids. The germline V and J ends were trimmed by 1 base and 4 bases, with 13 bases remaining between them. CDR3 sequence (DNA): TGCGCCAGCAGCCAAGTGGCAGGGTCAAGAGAGACCCAGTACTTC. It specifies CASSQVAGSRETQYF.

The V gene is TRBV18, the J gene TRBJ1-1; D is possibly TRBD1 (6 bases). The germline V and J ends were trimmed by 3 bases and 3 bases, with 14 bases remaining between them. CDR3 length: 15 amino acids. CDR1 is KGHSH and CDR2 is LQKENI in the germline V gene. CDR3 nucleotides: TGTGCCAGCTCACCTACGACAGGTTGGTACACTGAAGCTTTCTTT. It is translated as CASSPTTGWYTEAFF.

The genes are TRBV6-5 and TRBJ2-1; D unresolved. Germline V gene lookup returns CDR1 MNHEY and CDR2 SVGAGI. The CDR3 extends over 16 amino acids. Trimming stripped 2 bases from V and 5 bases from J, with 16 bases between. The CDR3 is CASSYTDIQGNNEQFF. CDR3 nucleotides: TGTGCCAGCAGTTACACCGACATACAAGGGAACAATGAGCAGTTCTTC.

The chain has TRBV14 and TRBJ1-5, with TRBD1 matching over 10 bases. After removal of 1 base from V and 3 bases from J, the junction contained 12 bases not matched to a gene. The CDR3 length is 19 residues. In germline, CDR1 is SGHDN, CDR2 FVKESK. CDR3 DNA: TGTGCCAGCAGCCAAGGAAAACGTTTGGGACAGGGGTTCAATCAGCCCCAGCATTTT. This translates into CASSQGKRLGQGFNQPQHF.

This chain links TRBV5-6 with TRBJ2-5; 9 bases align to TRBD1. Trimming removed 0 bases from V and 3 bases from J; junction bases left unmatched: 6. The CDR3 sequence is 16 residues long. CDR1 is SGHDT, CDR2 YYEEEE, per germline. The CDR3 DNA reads TGTGCCAGCAGCTTGGAGTTTCGACAGGGGGAAGAGACCCAGTACTTC. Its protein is CASSLEFRQGEETQYF.

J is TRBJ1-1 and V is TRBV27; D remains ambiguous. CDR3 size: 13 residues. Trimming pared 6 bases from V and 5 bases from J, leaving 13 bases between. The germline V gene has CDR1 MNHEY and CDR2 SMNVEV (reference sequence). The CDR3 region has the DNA TGTGCCAGCAGCGGAGGGAGAGGGACTGAAGCTTTCTTT. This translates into CASSGGRGTEAFF.

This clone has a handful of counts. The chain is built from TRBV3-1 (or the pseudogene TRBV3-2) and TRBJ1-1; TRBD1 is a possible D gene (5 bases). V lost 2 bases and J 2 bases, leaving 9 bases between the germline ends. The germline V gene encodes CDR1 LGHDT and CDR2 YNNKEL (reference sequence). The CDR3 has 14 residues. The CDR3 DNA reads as TGTGCCAGCAGCCAACCGGGGGGTAACACTGAAGCTTTCTTT. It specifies CASSQPGGNTEAFF.

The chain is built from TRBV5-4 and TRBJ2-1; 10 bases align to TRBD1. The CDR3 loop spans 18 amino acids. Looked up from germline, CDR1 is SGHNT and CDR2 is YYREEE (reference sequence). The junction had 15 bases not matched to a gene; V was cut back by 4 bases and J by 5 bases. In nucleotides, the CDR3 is TGTGCCAGCAGCCTTTGGCGGGGGACAGGGGTTGTTGACAATGAGCAGTTCTTC. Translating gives CASSLWRGTGVVDNEQFF.

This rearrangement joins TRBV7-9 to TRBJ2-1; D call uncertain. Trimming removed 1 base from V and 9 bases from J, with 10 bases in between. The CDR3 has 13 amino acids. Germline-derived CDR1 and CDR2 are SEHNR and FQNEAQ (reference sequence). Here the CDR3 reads CASSLEPSGEQFF. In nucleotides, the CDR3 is TGTGCCAGCAGCTTAGAGCCGTCCGGTGAGCAGTTCTTC.

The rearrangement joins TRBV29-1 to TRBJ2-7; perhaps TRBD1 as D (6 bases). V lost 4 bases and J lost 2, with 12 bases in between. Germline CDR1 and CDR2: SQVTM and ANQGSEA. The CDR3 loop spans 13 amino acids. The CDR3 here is CSVVSDRPYEQYF. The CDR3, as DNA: TGCAGCGTTGTTAGCGACAGGCCCTACGAGCAGTACTTC.

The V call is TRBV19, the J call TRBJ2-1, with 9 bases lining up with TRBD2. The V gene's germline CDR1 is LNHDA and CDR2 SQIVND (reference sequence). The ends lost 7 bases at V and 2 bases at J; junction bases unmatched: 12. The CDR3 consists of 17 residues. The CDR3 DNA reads TGTGCCAGTACCAACGACGCGGGGGGGACCGCCTACAATGAGCAGTTCTTC. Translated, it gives CASTNDAGGTAYNEQFF. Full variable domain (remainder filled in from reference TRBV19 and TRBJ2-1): DGGITQSPKYLFRKEGQNVTLSCEQNLNHDAMYWYRQDPGQGLRLIYYSQIVNDFQKGDIAEGYSVSREKKESFPLTVTSAQKNPTAFYLCASTNDAGGTAYNEQFFGPGTRLTVL.

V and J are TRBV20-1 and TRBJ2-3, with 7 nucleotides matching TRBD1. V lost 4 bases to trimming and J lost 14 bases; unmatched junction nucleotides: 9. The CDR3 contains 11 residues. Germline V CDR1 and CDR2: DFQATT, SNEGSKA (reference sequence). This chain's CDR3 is CSATDRVFPYF. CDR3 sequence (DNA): TGCAGTGCTACCGACAGGGTTTTTCCGTATTTT.

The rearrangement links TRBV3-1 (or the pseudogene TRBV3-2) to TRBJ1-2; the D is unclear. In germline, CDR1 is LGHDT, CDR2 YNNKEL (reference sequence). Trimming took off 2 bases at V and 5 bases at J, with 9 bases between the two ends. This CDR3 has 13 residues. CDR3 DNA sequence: TGTGCCAGCAGCCAATTCTCGGGTTATGGCTACACCTTC. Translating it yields CASSQFSGYGYTF.

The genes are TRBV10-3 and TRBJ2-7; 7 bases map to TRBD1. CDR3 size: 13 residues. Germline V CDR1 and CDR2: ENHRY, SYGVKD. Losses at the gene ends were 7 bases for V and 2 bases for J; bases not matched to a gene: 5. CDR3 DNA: TGTGCCATCATGACAGGGTCCCCCTACGAGCAGTACTTC. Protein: CAIMTGSPYEQYF.

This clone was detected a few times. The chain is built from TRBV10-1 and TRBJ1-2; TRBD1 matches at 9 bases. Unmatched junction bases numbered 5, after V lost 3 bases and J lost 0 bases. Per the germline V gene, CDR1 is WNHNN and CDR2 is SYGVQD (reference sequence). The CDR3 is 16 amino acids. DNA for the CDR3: TGCGCCAGCAGTGATAGGGACAGGGTGCCTAACTATGGCTACACCTTC. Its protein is CASSDRDRVPNYGYTF.

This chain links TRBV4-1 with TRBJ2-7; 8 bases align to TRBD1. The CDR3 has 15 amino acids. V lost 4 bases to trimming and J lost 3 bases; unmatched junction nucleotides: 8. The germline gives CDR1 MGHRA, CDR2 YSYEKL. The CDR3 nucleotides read TGCGCCAGCAGCCCTACCGGGACAGGAGTCTACGAGCAGTACTTC. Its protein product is CASSPTGTGVYEQYF.

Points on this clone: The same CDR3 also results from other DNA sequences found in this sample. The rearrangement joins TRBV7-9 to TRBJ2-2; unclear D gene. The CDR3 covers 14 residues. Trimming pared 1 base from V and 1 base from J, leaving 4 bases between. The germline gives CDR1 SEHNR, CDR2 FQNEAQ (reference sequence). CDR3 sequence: CASSLGGNTGELFF. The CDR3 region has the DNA TGTGCCAGCAGCTTAGGAGGGAACACCGGGGAGCTGTTTTTT.

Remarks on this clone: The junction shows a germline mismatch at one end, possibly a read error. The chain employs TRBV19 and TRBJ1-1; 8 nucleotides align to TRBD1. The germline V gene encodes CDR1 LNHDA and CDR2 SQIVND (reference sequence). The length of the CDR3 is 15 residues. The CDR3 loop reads CASSRDRTMNSEAFF. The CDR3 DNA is TGTGCCAGTAGTCGGGACAGGACGATGAACAGTGAAGCTTTCTTT.

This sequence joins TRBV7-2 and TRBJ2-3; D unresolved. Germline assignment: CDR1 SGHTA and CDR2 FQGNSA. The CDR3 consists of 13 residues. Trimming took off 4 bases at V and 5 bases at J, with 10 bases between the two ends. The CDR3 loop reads CASSSDWRDTQYF. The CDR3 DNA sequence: TGTGCCAGCAGCTCCGACTGGCGAGATACGCAGTATTTT. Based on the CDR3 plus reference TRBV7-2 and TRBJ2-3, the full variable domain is GAGVSQSPSNKVTEKGKDVELRCDPISGHTALYWYRQSLGQGLEFLIYFQGNSAPDKSGLPSDRFSAERTGGSVSTLTIQRTQQEDSAVYLCASSSDWRDTQYFGPGTRLTVL.

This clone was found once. The CDR3 here is CASSHTSGGARDTQYF. In DNA, the CDR3 is TGCGCCAGCAGCCACACGTCAGGGGGGGCTAGAGATACGCAGTATTTT. This chain connects TRBV4-3 to TRBJ2-3; either TRBD1 or TRBD2 may supply D (7 bases each). Germline V gives CDR1 LGHNA, CDR2 YSLEER. This CDR3 comprises 16 residues. Trimming took off 3 bases at V and 5 bases at J, with 18 bases between the two ends.

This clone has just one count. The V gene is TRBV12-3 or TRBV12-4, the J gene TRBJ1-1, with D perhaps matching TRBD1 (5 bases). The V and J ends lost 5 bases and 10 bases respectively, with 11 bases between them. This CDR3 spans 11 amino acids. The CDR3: CASSRGVGAFF. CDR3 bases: TGTGCCAGCAGTCGGGGCGTTGGAGCTTTCTTT.

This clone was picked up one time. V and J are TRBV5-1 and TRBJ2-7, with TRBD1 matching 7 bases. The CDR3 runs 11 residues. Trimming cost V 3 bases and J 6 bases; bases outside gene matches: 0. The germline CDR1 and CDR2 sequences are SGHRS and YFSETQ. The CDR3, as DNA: TGCGCCAGCAGCTCAGGGGGCGAGCAGTACTTC. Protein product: CASSSGGEQYF.

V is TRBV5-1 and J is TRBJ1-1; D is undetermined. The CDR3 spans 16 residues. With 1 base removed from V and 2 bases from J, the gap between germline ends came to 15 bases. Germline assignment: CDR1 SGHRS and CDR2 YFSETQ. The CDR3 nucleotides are TGCGCCAGCAGCTTGCAGTTAGACACCATAAACACTGAAGCTTTCTTT. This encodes CASSLQLDTINTEAFF.

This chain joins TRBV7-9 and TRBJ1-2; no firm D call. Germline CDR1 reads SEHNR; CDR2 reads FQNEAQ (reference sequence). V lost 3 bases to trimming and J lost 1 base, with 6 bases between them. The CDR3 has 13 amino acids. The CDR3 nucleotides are TGTGCCAGCAGCTTGAGTAATAACTATGGCTACACCTTC. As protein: CASSLSNNYGYTF. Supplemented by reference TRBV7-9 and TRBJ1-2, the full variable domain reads DTGVSQNPRHKITKRGQNVTFRCDPISEHNRLYWYRQTLGQGPEFLTYFQNEAQLEKSRLLSDRFSAERPKGSFSTLEIQRTEQGDSAMYLCASSLSNNYGYTFGSGTRLTVV.

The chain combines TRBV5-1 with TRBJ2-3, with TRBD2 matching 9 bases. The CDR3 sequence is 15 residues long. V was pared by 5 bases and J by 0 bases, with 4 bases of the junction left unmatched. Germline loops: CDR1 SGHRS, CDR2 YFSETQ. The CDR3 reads CASSTGLASTDTQYF. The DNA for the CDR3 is TGCGCCAGCAGTACTGGACTAGCGAGCACAGATACGCAGTATTTT.